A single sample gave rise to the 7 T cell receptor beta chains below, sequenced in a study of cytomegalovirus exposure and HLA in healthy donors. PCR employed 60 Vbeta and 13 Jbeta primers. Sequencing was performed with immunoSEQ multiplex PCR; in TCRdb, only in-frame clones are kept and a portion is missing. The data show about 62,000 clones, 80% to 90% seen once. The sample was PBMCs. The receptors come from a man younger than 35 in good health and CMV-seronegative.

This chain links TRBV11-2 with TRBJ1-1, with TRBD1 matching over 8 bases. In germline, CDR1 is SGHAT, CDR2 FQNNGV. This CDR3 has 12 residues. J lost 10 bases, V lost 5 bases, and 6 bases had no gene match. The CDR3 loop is CASSTTGEGAFF. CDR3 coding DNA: TGTGCCAGCAGCACGACAGGGGAGGGAGCTTTCTTT.

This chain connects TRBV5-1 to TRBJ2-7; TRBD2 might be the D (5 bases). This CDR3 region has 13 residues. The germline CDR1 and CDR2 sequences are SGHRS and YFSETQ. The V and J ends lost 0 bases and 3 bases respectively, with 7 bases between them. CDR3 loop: CASSLGESYEQYF. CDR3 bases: TGCGCCAGCAGCTTGGGGGAGAGCTACGAGCAGTACTTC.

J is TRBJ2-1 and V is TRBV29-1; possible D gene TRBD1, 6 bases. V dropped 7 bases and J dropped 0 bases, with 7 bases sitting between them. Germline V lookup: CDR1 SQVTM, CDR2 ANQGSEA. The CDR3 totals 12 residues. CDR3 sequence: CSGGGSYNEQFF. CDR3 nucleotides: TGCAGCGGAGGGGGCTCCTACAATGAGCAGTTCTTC.

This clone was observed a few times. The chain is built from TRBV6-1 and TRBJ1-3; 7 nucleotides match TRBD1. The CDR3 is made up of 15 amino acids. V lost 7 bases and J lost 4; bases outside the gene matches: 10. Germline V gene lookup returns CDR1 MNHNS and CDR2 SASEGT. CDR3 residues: CASTTTGLGGNTIYF. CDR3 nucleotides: TGTGCCAGCACAACGACAGGGTTAGGGGGAAACACCATATATTTT.

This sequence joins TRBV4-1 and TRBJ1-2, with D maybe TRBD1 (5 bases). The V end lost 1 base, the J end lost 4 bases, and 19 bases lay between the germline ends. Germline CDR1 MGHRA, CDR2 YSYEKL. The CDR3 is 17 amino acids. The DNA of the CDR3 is TGCGCCAGCAGCCAAGTAACGGGGACTTCAACCCGCTATGGCTACACCTTC. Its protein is CASSQVTGTSTRYGYTF.

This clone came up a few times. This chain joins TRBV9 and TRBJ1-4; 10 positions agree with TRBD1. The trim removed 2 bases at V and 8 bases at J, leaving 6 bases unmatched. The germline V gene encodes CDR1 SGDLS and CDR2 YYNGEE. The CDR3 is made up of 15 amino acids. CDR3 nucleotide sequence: TGTGCCAGCAGCGTCACTTCGGGACAGGGGGAAAAACTGTTTTTT. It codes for CASSVTSGQGEKLFF.

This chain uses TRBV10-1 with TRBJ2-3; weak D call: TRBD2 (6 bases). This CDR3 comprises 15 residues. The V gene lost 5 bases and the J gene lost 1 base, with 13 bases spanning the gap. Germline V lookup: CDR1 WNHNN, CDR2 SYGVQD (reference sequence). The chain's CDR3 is CASSSSESGTDTQYF. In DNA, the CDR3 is TGCGCCAGCAGTTCTAGCGAAAGTGGCACAGATACGCAGTATTTT.